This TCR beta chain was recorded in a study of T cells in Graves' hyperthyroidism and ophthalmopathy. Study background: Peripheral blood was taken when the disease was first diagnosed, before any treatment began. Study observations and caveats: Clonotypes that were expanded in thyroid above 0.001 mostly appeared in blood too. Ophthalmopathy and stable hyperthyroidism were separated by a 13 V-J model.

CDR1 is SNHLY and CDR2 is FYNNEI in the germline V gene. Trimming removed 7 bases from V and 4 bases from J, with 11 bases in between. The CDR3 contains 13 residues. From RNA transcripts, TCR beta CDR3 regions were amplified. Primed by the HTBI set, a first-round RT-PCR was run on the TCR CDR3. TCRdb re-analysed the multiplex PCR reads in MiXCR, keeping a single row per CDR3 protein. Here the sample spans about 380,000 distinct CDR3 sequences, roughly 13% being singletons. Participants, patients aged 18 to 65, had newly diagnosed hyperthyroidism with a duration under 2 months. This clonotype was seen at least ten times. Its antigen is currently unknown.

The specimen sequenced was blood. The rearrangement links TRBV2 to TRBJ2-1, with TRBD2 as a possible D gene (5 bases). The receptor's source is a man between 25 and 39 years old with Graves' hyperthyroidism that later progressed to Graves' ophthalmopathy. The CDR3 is CASKIGGYNEQFF. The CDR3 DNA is TGTGCCAGCAAGATAGGAGGTTACAATGAGCAGTTCTTC. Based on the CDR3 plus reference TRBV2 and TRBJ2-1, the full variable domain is EPEVTQTPSHQVTQMGQEVILRCVPISNHLYFYWYRQILGQKVEFLVSFYNNEISEKSEIFDDQFSVERPDGSNFTLKIRSTKLEDSAMYFCASKIGGYNEQFFGPGTRLTVL.